This TCR beta chain stems from a study of siplizumab effects on memory and regulatory T cells. Study-wide findings and caveats: For siplizumab cultures, the suppressive function of their proliferating Tregs was not confirmed. Naive T cells seemed more diverse than memory cells; they also seemed major alloresponse contributors.

Germline CDR1 is LNHNV and CDR2 is YYDKDF (reference sequence). The CDR3 has 15 amino acids. The V gene lost 2 bases and the J gene lost 1 base, with 9 bases spanning the gap. For this clone: As yet, its antigen is unknown.

Roughly 100,000 TCR templates underwent assay in each sample. The data were produced by immunoSEQ multiplex PCR, yet TCRdb's version contains in-frame clones alone and is incomplete. Of around 77,000 clones in the sample, 91% were seen once. The receptor comes from a human donor in good health. V and J are TRBV15 and TRBJ1-3, with D perhaps matching TRBD1 (6 bases). Sequenced sample: CD8+ T cells sorted from blood. CDR3 sequence: CATSRSGVSGNTIYF. For the CDR3, the DNA is TGTGCCACCAGCAGATCAGGGGTATCTGGAAACACCATATATTTT.